The rows below give T cell receptor beta chains drawn from one sample of a study of response to subunit inactivated influenza vaccine. MiXCR, run by TCRdb on the RT-PCR reads, gives a single entry per CDR3 protein. The table lists hundreds of thousands of distinct CDR3 sequences, approximately 17% of them singletons. The sample in question was PBMCs from blood, obtained around 5 days after vaccination. The receptors derive from a man in his fifties who received an inactivated influenza vaccine. Both conserved end residues are trimmed from each CDR3. Each record gives: CDR3 protein, V gene, clone size, J gene. A clone size is listed for some rows: how often the clone was seen (once, few, many), or a class if it is expanded.

ASSSVGGQGYNEQF,TRBV7-2,.,TRBJ2-1
ASSPGGGKRELF,TRBV5-4,.,TRBJ2-2
ASRIGYRTEAF,TRBV28,few,TRBJ1-1
ASSYKLGNTGELF,TRBV7-2,few,TRBJ2-2
SVERGAGTQY,TRBV29-1,few,TRBJ2-3
ASSYSPGSMNTEAF,TRBV6-8,.,TRBJ1-1
ASSSGGLDEELF,TRBV6-5,.,TRBJ1-4
SVELRMNTEAF,TRBV29-1,.,TRBJ1-1
ATSRDRSSTDTQY,TRBV15,.,TRBJ2-3
ASSSASVDYEQY,TRBV5-4,.,TRBJ2-7
AMSLGLGGGDN,TRBV3-1,once,TRBJ2-5
ASNPSGRAHNEQF,TRBV12-3/TRBV12-4,.,TRBJ2-1
ASSPGLAGGPSQETQY,TRBV5-1,few,TRBJ2-5
SARLLAGPNTDTQY,TRBV20-1,.,TRBJ2-3
ASSTRRDLDSLGYT,TRBV7-2,.,TRBJ1-2
ASSFYRPGGVHNEQF,TRBV12-3/TRBV12-4,many,TRBJ2-1
SARSRHSGNTIY,TRBV20-1,many,TRBJ1-3
ASSLTGGEETQY,TRBV7-3,.,TRBJ2-5
SALLNRRANNEQF,TRBV20-1,.,TRBJ2-1
ASSSGLAGGLNIQY,TRBV12-3/TRBV12-4,.,TRBJ2-4
ASSLDEQY,TRBV25-1,many,TRBJ2-7
ASSQVASGRINEQF,TRBV14,few,TRBJ2-1
SARDGTGVAETQY,TRBV20-1,.,TRBJ2-5
SARDHWTSSVTQY,TRBV20-1,.,TRBJ2-3
ASSIVGAGNTEAF,TRBV19,few,TRBJ1-1
ATSEAYGERGTPWNEQF,TRBV24-1,few,TRBJ2-1